Listed below are T cell receptor beta chains from one sample, sequenced in a study of shared clonotypes between healthy human individuals. The data were produced by immunoSEQ multiplex PCR, yet TCRdb's version contains in-frame clones alone and is incomplete. This sample yields about 2.3 million clones, of which 93% are seen a single time; about 0.37% belongs to the top ten. The sequenced sample was naive CD4+ T cells from PBMCs. These receptor sequences come from a man aged 18 to 30 in good health. Some clones in this sample may be carry-over from other donors' samples. CDR3s leave out the opening cysteine and the closing phenylalanine or tryptophan. A row's size may be missing; if present it is once, few, many or a size class.

TRBJ1-2,NA,TRBV29-1,SVEQLGQGAGNYGYT
TRBJ2-7,NA,TRBV28,ASSLHPGTGIYEQY
TRBJ1-2,NA,TRBV6-1,ASSEWDRETDGYT
TRBJ1-4,NA,TRBV2,ASSRQGPATNEKLF
TRBJ1-6,NA,TRBV6-5,ASSYDRVDSPLH
TRBJ1-2,NA,TRBV10-3,AISVSGGGPLYGYT
TRBJ2-3,NA,TRBV12-2,ASRFPRIGMNTDTQY
TRBJ2-2,NA,TRBV6-1,ASRTGQHTGELF
TRBJ2-5,NA,TRBV27,ASSLLTGVGETQY
TRBJ2-2,NA,TRBV7-2,ASSLRVVTGELF
TRBJ1-4,NA,TRBV5-1,ASSLAAGANEKLF
TRBJ2-2,NA,TRBV28,ASSLPTSSGELF
TRBJ1-2,NA,TRBV29-1,SVDSPLGGPGT
TRBJ2-7,NA,TRBV11-2,ASSLGQVGAY
TRBJ2-5,NA,TRBV7-9,ASSREGAQY
TRBJ2-1,NA,TRBV5-4,ASSSLAGTHNEQF
TRBJ2-3,NA,TRBV5-5,ASSLVSGGTDTQY
TRBJ2-5,NA,TRBV7-2,ASSLERDYNQETQY
TRBJ1-5,NA,TRBV18,ASSPPAGGGQPQH
TRBJ1-5,NA,TRBV5-5,ASSGQVLSNQPQH
TRBJ2-7,few,TRBV6-1,ASRQGSPGLEQY
TRBJ1-1,NA,TRBV19,ASSSTGGRTEAF
TRBJ1-1,NA,TRBV18,ASSPVRVVNTEAF
TRBJ2-5,NA,TRBV25-1,ASSVPGQGVLETQY
TRBJ2-3,NA,TRBV7-8,ASTHQGVQGTDTQY
TRBJ2-7,once,TRBV5-6,ASSVRGLDEQY
TRBJ2-1,NA,TRBV11-2,ASSVRDRDYDEQF
TRBJ2-5,NA,TRBV5-1,ASSLALLASQETQY
TRBJ2-1,NA,TRBV2,ASSDTSFYNEQF
TRBJ2-6,once,TRBV29-1,SASTASGANVLT
TRBJ2-1,NA,TRBV5-5,ASNLGRYYNEQF
TRBJ2-3,NA,TRBV18,ASSPLLSTDTQY
TRBJ1-1,NA,TRBV11-2,ASSPGQGWGNTEAF
TRBJ2-7,NA,TRBV25-1,ASSYDDGHFEQY
TRBJ1-2,once,TRBV21-1,ASGQGTIGANVMDYGYT
TRBJ1-1,NA,TRBV6-6,ASGRSGLGTEAF
TRBJ2-7,once,TRBV9,ASSSGALGEQY